The 27 T cell receptor beta chains below were found in one sample sequenced in a study of T cells in localized non-small cell lung cancer. The method was immunoSEQ multiplex PCR; TCRdb's version includes in-frame clones alone and lacks a portion of them. The sample consists of tens of thousands of clones, approximately 80% of them appearing once. The starting material was PBMCs, obtained before any cancer treatment. All receptors derive from a man aged 35 to 69 with stage II lung adenocarcinoma.

This clone was seen just once. The chain is built from TRBV4-1 and TRBJ1-2, with TRBD1 identical over 9 bases. V lost 5 bases, J lost 2 bases, and 6 bases stayed unmatched. Germline CDR1 is MGHRA and CDR2 is YSYEKL. The CDR3 contains 15 residues. CDR3 sequence (DNA): TGCGCCAGCAGCGAGGGACAGGGAAGGAACTATGGCTACACCTTC. It specifies CASSEGQGRNYGYTF.

The V gene is TRBV18, the J gene TRBJ2-5; 7 bases are shared with TRBD1. Trimming cost V 3 bases and J 2 bases; bases outside gene matches: 3. Germline V gene lookup returns CDR1 KGHSH and CDR2 LQKENI. CDR3 length: 14 residues. CDR3 coding DNA: TGTGCCAGCTCACCGGGACAGTCACAAGAGACCCAGTACTTC. It yields the protein CASSPGQSQETQYF.

The chain has TRBV19 and TRBJ2-7; TRBD2 aligns across 12 bases. With 7 bases clipped from V and 2 bases from J, the junction kept 9 bases outside the gene matches. Germline V gene sequence: CDR1 LNHDA, CDR2 SQIVND (reference sequence). There are 16 residues in the CDR3. CDR3 bases: TGTGCCAGTACTACTATCGGACTAGCGGGGCCCTACGAGCAGTACTTC. It yields the protein CASTTIGLAGPYEQYF.

J is TRBJ2-5 and V is TRBV28; D is undetermined. This CDR3 has 13 residues. Germline V gene lookup returns CDR1 MDHEN and CDR2 SYDVKM. Trimming removed 4 bases from V and 2 bases from J, with 8 bases in between. CDR3 nucleotide sequence: TGTGCCAGCAGTTACCCCTGGCAAGAGACCCAGTACTTC. Protein sequence: CASSYPWQETQYF.

V usage is TRBV14 and J usage is TRBJ2-7, with D possibly called TRBD1 or TRBD2 (5 bases each). Germline V lookup: CDR1 SGHDN, CDR2 FVKESK. The CDR3 is 13 residues long. Between the trimmed V and J ends, which lost 0 bases and 6 bases, there was a span of 9 bases. CDR3 region: CASSQEWGIEQYF. The CDR3 region has the DNA TGTGCCAGCAGCCAAGAATGGGGGATCGAGCAGTACTTC.

This chain links TRBV7-2 with TRBJ2-7; no firm D call. Trimming took 1 base from V and 6 from J, leaving 10 bases between them. Germline V gene lookup returns CDR1 SGHTA and CDR2 FQGNSA. The CDR3 sequence is 13 residues long. CDR3 sequence (DNA): TGTGCCAGCAGCTTAGAGATGGGCTCCGAGCAGTACTTC. This codes for CASSLEMGSEQYF. Using reference TRBV7-2 and TRBJ2-7 for the parts outside the CDR3, the full variable domain is GAGVSQSPSNKVTEKGKDVELRCDPISGHTALYWYRQSLGQGLEFLIYFQGNSAPDKSGLPSDRFSAERTGGSVSTLTIQRTQQEDSAVYLCASSLEMGSEQYFGPGTRLTVT.

The chain has TRBV11-2 and TRBJ1-4; D not resolved. The CDR3 consists of 14 residues. Trimming pared 1 base from V and 7 bases from J, leaving 10 bases between. Germline V gene lookup returns CDR1 SGHAT and CDR2 FQNNGV. DNA for the CDR3: TGTGCCAGCAGCTTAGTCGACGAGGGTGAAAAACTGTTTTTT. Encoded protein: CASSLVDEGEKLFF.

The chain uses TRBV30 and TRBJ1-2, with D possibly being TRBD1 (5 bases). The V gene lost 4 bases and the J gene lost 2 bases, with 14 bases spanning the gap. CDR1 GTSNPN and CDR2 SVGIG come from the germline V gene (reference sequence). This CDR3 spans 14 amino acids. DNA of the CDR3: TGTGCCTGGAAGGGTAGGGGACCCAACTATGGCTACACCTTC. It encodes CAWKGRGPNYGYTF.

V usage is TRBV21-1 and J usage is TRBJ2-7. TRBV21-1 is labeled a pseudogene. The CDR3 is made up of 15 amino acids. The CDR3 region has the DNA TGTGCCAGCAGCAAAGGGGGAATCCCGGTCCACGAGCAGTACTTC. Its translation: CASSKGGIPVHEQYF.

The chain is built from TRBV15 and TRBJ1-2, with 7 bases aligning to TRBD1. The CDR3 loop spans 15 amino acids. V lost 0 bases, J lost 5 bases, and 6 bases stayed unmatched. Germline lookup yields CDR1 LNHNV and CDR2 YYDKDF (reference sequence). The CDR3 here is CATSRDLTGVYGYTF. The CDR3 DNA is TGTGCCACCAGCAGAGATTTAACAGGGGTTTATGGCTACACCTTC.

This clone was picked up a small number of times. The gene calls are TRBV28 and TRBJ2-7; D might be TRBD1 (5 bases). The CDR3 length is 14 residues. The V end was cut by 3 bases, the J end by 1 base, with 10 bases between. The germline CDR1 and CDR2 sequences are MDHEN and SYDVKM. The CDR3 is CASSLPTGSYEQYF. CDR3 coding DNA: TGTGCCAGCAGTTTGCCTACAGGTTCCTACGAGCAGTACTTC.

This clone was seen only once. One junction end does not reproduce the germline sequence, and a read error may be involved. This rearrangement joins TRBV7-7 to TRBJ2-7; possibly TRBD1 or TRBD2 for D (6 bases each). Germline CDR1 is SSHAT and CDR2 is FNYEAQ (reference sequence). CDR3 size: 15 residues. The CDR3 sequence: CASSYQPGEAYEQYF. DNA for the CDR3: TGTGCTAGCAGCTACCAGCCAGGGGAGGCCTACGAGCAGTACTTC. The full variable domain, its missing parts supplied by reference TRBV7-7 and TRBJ2-7, is GAGVSQSPRYKVTKRGQDVTLRCDPISSHATLYWYQQALGQGPEFLTYFNYEAQPDKSGLPSDRFSAERPEGSISTLTIQRTEQRDSAMYRCASSYQPGEAYEQYFGPGTRLTVT.

J is TRBJ2-7 and V is TRBV11-1, with D possibly being TRBD2 (5 bases). The germline V and J ends were trimmed by 5 bases and 3 bases, with 11 bases remaining between them. CDR1 is SGHAT, CDR2 FQDESV, per germline (reference sequence). This CDR3 comprises 13 residues. For the CDR3, the DNA is TGTGCCAGCAGCAGAGGACTGCTCTACGAGCAGTACTTC. Translating gives CASSRGLLYEQYF.

The gene calls are TRBV15 and TRBJ2-5; 8 nucleotides align to TRBD2. The better agreement between TRBJ2-7 and the DNA end casts doubt on the J call. The CDR3 contains 16 residues. CDR1 and CDR2 (germline): LNHNV, YYDKDF (reference sequence). This chain's CDR3 is CATSRTTRGGNYEQYF. As DNA, the CDR3 is TGTGCCACCAGCAGAACCACTCGCGGGGGGAACTACGAGCAGTACTTC.

The rearrangement joins TRBV28 to TRBJ2-5, with 9 bases identical to TRBD1. The germline V gene has CDR1 MDHEN and CDR2 SYDVKM. This CDR3 region has 12 residues. The CDR3 spells CPWDRDQETQYF. In DNA form, the CDR3 reads TGTCCGTGGGACAGGGACCAAGAGACCCAGTACTTC.

The rearrangement joins TRBV19 to TRBJ2-1, with D perhaps TRBD1 or TRBD2 (6 bases each). CDR1 LNHDA and CDR2 SQIVND come from the germline V gene (reference sequence). The CDR3 spans 16 residues. V lost 5 bases and J lost 8, with 22 bases in between. The CDR3 protein is CASSAQGSGVGDEQFF. In DNA, the CDR3 is TGTGCCAGTAGTGCACAGGGATCGGGGGTGGGGGATGAGCAGTTCTTC.

This clone was recorded only once. The DNA of the CDR3 is TGTGCCAGCGGCGCAGGGGGCGAGCAGTACTTC. This translates into CASGAGGEQYF. The chain uses TRBV6-5 and TRBJ2-7; TRBD1 aligns across 7 bases. The CDR3 extends over 11 amino acids. From germline, CDR1 is MNHEY and CDR2 SVGAGI. After removal of 8 bases from V and 6 bases from J, the junction contained 4 bases not matched to a gene.

The chain recombines TRBV28 with TRBJ2-5; no clear D. This CDR3 contains 14 residues. V lost 6 bases and J lost 1, with 12 bases in between. CDR1 and CDR2 from the germline V gene are MDHEN and SYDVKM. CDR3 sequence (DNA): TGTGCCAGCAGGTCTTGGGCGCCCCAAGAGACCCAGTACTTC. It specifies CASRSWAPQETQYF.

The chain couples TRBV7-8 to TRBJ2-1; the D gene is possibly TRBD2 (6 bases). The CDR3 has 17 amino acids. The V and J ends lost 5 bases and 4 bases respectively, with 21 bases between them. Per the germline V gene, CDR1 is SGHVS and CDR2 is FQNEAQ. The CDR3 coding sequence is TGTGCCAGCAGCCCTTTCACTGGGCTAGCGAAATACAATGAGCAGTTCTTC. It codes for CASSPFTGLAKYNEQFF.

This clone is termed medium-sized (0.01 to 0.1%). V usage is TRBV14 and J usage is TRBJ1-2, with a weak D call TRBD1 (5 bases). The V gene lost 2 bases and the J gene lost 8 bases, with 12 bases spanning the gap. Germline assignment: CDR1 SGHDN and CDR2 FVKESK. CDR3 length equals 13 residues. Here the CDR3 reads CASSQSRVEGYTF. CDR3 bases: TGTGCCAGCAGCCAATCCAGGGTTGAGGGCTACACCTTC.

This rearrangement joins TRBV18 to TRBJ2-5, with TRBD1 matching 11 bases. The CDR3 covers 14 residues. CDR1 KGHSH and CDR2 LQKENI come from the germline V gene. V lost 6 bases, J lost 5 bases, and 5 bases stayed unmatched. CDR3 DNA sequence: TGTGCCAGCTCGGGGACAGGGGGTACTGAGACCCAGTACTTC. Its protein is CASSGTGGTETQYF. Variable domain in full (rest from reference TRBV18 and TRBJ2-5): NAGVMQNPRHLVRRRGQEARLRCSPMKGHSHVYWYRQLPEEGLKFMVYLQKENIIDESGMPKERFSAEFPKEGPSILRIQQVVRGDSAAYFCASSGTGGTETQYFGPGTRLLVL.

This clone has a handful of counts. This CDR3 is CASSPGQVNQPQHF. The CDR3 DNA follows: TGCGCCAGCAGCCCAGGACAGGTGAATCAGCCCCAGCATTTT. V usage is TRBV5-1 and J usage is TRBJ1-5; TRBD1 aligns across 7 bases. Germline CDR1 and CDR2: SGHRS and YFSETQ. After removal of 4 bases from V and 4 bases from J, the junction contained 5 bases not matched to a gene. The CDR3 sequence is 14 residues long.

Comments on this clone: At one boundary the junction diverges from the germline segment, which might be a read error. The chain couples TRBV7-7 to TRBJ2-1; D is ambiguous. The CDR3 loop spans 18 amino acids. Germline V CDR1 and CDR2: SSHAT, FNYEAQ (reference sequence). CDR3 in DNA: TGTGCTAGCAGCCCCAATCCGGGCGGCGCTATCTCCTACAATGAGCAGTTCTTC. This sequence encodes CASSPNPGGAISYNEQFF.

The chain carries TRBV12-5 and TRBJ2-3, with 8 bases that match TRBD2. Trimming at V came to 2 bases and at J to 3 bases, leaving 13 bases not matched to a gene. CDR3 size: 18 residues. Germline V gene sequence: CDR1 LGHNT, CDR2 FRNRAP. CDR3 amino acids: CASGLTPDGRGTTDTQYF. DNA for the CDR3: TGTGCTAGTGGTTTGACACCCGACGGGAGGGGAACAACAGATACGCAGTATTTT.

The genes are TRBV6-5 and TRBJ2-4; D may correspond to TRBD1 or TRBD2 (5 bases each). This CDR3 contains 14 residues. V dropped 7 bases and J dropped 5 bases, with 15 bases sitting between them. Germline assignment: CDR1 MNHEY and CDR2 SVGAGI. The CDR3 DNA sequence: TGTGCCAGCACCCCCAGCAGGGACGAAAACATTCAGTACTTC. Amino acid sequence: CASTPSRDENIQYF.

Sample share makes this clone medium-sized. J is TRBJ2-5 and V is TRBV7-8; tentative D call: TRBD2 (6 bases). Per the germline V gene, CDR1 is SGHVS and CDR2 is FQNEAQ. The CDR3 length is 15 residues. V dropped 3 bases and J dropped 1 base, with 12 bases sitting between them. The CDR3 here is CASSFSTSIQETQYF. Here the CDR3 DNA reads TGTGCCAGCAGCTTCTCGACTAGTATCCAAGAGACCCAGTACTTC.

The gene calls are TRBV27 and TRBJ2-5; D unresolved. The V end lost 3 bases, the J end lost 10 bases, and 24 bases lay between the germline ends. Germline CDR1 MNHEY, CDR2 SMNVEV (reference sequence). This CDR3 has 16 residues. The chain's CDR3 is CASSLDASYGQHIQYF. Here the CDR3 DNA reads TGTGCCAGCAGTTTGGACGCTTCTTACGGTCAGCATATCCAGTACTTC.